Following are 26 T cell receptor beta chains from one sample sequenced in a study of OX40 agonist ivuxolimab in advanced cancers. Sequencing was performed with immunoSEQ multiplex PCR; in TCRdb, only in-frame clones are kept and a portion is missing. The profile shows around 90,000 clones, more than 75% of them singletons. The source was CD4+ or CD8+ T cells sorted from blood, collected in a trial of the OX40 agonist ivuxolimab. Every receptor here comes from an adult with an advanced solid tumor such as melanoma, head and neck, liver or kidney cancer.

The genes are TRBV2 and TRBJ2-3; tentative D call: TRBD2 (6 bases). The CDR3 totals 16 residues. V gave up 1 base and J gave up 0 bases, with 11 bases separating them. Germline lookup yields CDR1 SNHLY and CDR2 FYNNEI. The CDR3 protein is CASSEEVGLSTDTQYF. In nucleotides, the CDR3 is TGTGCCAGCAGTGAAGAGGTGGGACTGAGCACAGATACGCAGTATTTT.

This chain uses TRBV5-1 with TRBJ2-2; D possibly matches TRBD1 or TRBD2 (5 bases each). V lost 3 bases and J lost 6, with 12 bases in between. The CDR3 extends over 14 amino acids. Germline V gene data show CDR1 as SGHRS and CDR2 as YFSETQ. CDR3 in DNA: TGCGCCAGCAGCTACAGATTGGGGGCCGGGGAGCTGTTTTTT. The encoded protein is CASSYRLGAGELFF.

This clone was found a few times. This rearrangement joins TRBV18 to TRBJ1-1; D is uncertain. This CDR3 region has 14 residues. The germline V gene encodes CDR1 KGHSH and CDR2 LQKENI. The V gene lost 2 bases and the J gene lost 5 bases, with 12 bases spanning the gap. The CDR3 spells CASSPRVLGTEAFF. Written as DNA, the CDR3 is TGTGCCAGCTCACCAAGGGTATTAGGGACTGAAGCTTTCTTT.

This clone was counted only a few times. V gene TRBV19 combines with J gene TRBJ1-1, with a possible D match to TRBD1 (5 bases). Per germline, CDR1 LNHDA and CDR2 SQIVND (reference sequence). V dropped 6 bases and J dropped 1 base, with 9 bases sitting between them. The CDR3 runs to 13 residues. CDR3: CASSEGTNTEAFF. The CDR3 nucleotides read TGTGCCAGTAGCGAGGGGACGAACACTGAAGCTTTCTTT.

This clone was observed a handful of times. The genes are TRBV18 and TRBJ2-7; 9 positions agree with TRBD1. This CDR3 contains 14 residues. Germline lookup yields CDR1 KGHSH and CDR2 LQKENI. V gave up 3 bases and J gave up 2 bases; unmatched junction bases: 2. CDR3 nucleotide sequence: TGTGCCAGCTCACCGGGGACAGGGACCTACGAGCAGTACGTC. It specifies CASSPGTGTYEQYV.

This clone was seen a handful of times. At the DNA level, this CDR3 is encoded by other sequences in the same sample as well. V and J are TRBV11-2 and TRBJ1-1; D unresolved. Germline V CDR1 and CDR2: SGHAT, FQNNGV. The CDR3 is 13 amino acids. Trimming pared 1 base from V and 1 base from J, leaving 4 bases between. The CDR3: CASSLGQNTEAFF. In DNA, the CDR3 is TGTGCCAGCAGCTTAGGGCAGAACACTGAAGCTTTCTTT.

This chain connects TRBV5-1 to TRBJ2-1; tentatively, D is TRBD2 (6 bases). The length of the CDR3 is 14 residues. With 0 bases removed from V and 6 bases from J, the gap between germline ends came to 10 bases. CDR1 and CDR2 (germline): SGHRS, YFSETQ. The CDR3 bases are TGCGCCAGCAGCTTGGTCGGGAGCGGCAATGAGCAGTTCTTC. Its translation: CASSLVGSGNEQFF.

The chain links TRBV5-1 to TRBJ2-6, with TRBD1 matching over 10 bases. CDR3 size: 17 residues. CDR1 SGHRS and CDR2 YFSETQ come from the germline V gene. V shed 3 bases and J 2 bases; nucleotides not matched to a gene: 5. DNA of the CDR3: TGCGCCAGCAGCTCTCGACAGGGGGCTACTGGGGCCAACGTCCTGACTTTC. This gives the protein CASSSRQGATGANVLTF.

The J gene is TRBJ1-2, the V gene TRBV4-1, with D possibly TRBD1 on 6 matching bases. The CDR3 runs to 15 residues. The V gene's germline CDR1 is MGHRA and CDR2 YSYEKL. V gave up 0 bases and J gave up 4 bases, with 12 bases separating them. In DNA form, the CDR3 reads TGCGCCAGCAGCCAAGATATAGAACAGGGCTATGGCTACACCTTC. This encodes CASSQDIEQGYGYTF.

This clone was seen only a few times. The chain combines TRBV9 with TRBJ1-5; no definite D call. Trimming shortened V by 3 bases and J by 3 bases, and 10 bases separated the two germline ends. Germline loops: CDR1 SGDLS, CDR2 YYNGEE. The CDR3 covers 14 residues. CDR3 sequence: CASSAGRNNQPQHF. In nucleotides, the CDR3 is TGTGCCAGCAGCGCCGGACGGAACAATCAGCCCCAGCATTTT.

This clone was picked up one time. The J gene is TRBJ2-1, the V gene TRBV19, with 13 bases that match TRBD2. The CDR3 spans 16 residues. CDR1 LNHDA and CDR2 SQIVND come from the germline V gene (reference sequence). Unmatched junction bases numbered 10, after V lost 5 bases and J lost 9 bases. CDR3 nucleotides: TGTGCCAGTAGTGCTTTACTAGCGGGAGGGCGGGTTGAGCAGTTCTTC. Its translation is CASSALLAGGRVEQFF.

Only one count was recorded for this clone. This sequence joins TRBV5-4 and TRBJ1-1; tentative D call: TRBD1 (6 bases). The ends were cut back, 0 bases at V and 5 bases at J, with 17 bases in the middle. There are 16 residues in the CDR3. CDR1 is SGHNT, CDR2 YYREEE, per germline (reference sequence). CDR3 DNA sequence: TGTGCCAGCAGCTTGGGACAGGTCGGCGGTGGGACTGAAGCTTTCTTT. Amino acid sequence: CASSLGQVGGGTEAFF.

The chain carries TRBV27 and TRBJ2-3, with a possible D match to TRBD1 (6 bases). The CDR3 runs 15 residues. The V end was cut by 3 bases, the J end by 2 bases, with 12 bases between. The germline CDR1 and CDR2 sequences are MNHEY and SMNVEV (reference sequence). The CDR3 sequence is CASSFTGRNTDTQYF. The CDR3 region has the DNA TGTGCCAGCAGTTTTACAGGGCGGAACACAGATACGCAGTATTTT.

CDR3 coding DNA: TGTGCCAGCAGTTTAGATGGGGCCAACGTCCTGACTTTC. It translates to CASSLDGANVLTF. The genes are TRBV27 and TRBJ2-6; D ambiguous. The V end was cut by 2 bases, the J end by 3 bases, with 2 bases between. Germline CDR1 and CDR2: MNHEY and SMNVEV (reference sequence). CDR3 length equals 13 residues.

The chain recombines TRBV28 with TRBJ1-1; TRBD1 might be the D (6 bases). The CDR3 is 10 amino acids. Germline V gene lookup returns CDR1 MDHEN and CDR2 SYDVKM. V was cut by 11 bases and J by 7 bases, with 11 bases left in between. This chain's CDR3 is CACKQGEAFF. In nucleotides, the CDR3 is TGTGCCTGCAAACAGGGTGAAGCTTTCTTT.

V and J are TRBV5-1 and TRBJ1-2, with D possibly TRBD1 on 5 matching bases. V was trimmed by 4 bases and J by 3 bases, leaving 7 bases between them. The germline V gene encodes CDR1 SGHRS and CDR2 YFSETQ. The CDR3 is made up of 12 amino acids. As DNA, the CDR3 is TGCGCCAGCAGCCTGGGGGACTATGGCTACACCTTC. It specifies CASSLGDYGYTF.

This chain joins TRBV5-1 and TRBJ2-5; 8 bases are a match to TRBD2. From germline, CDR1 is SGHRS and CDR2 YFSETQ. Trimming took 6 bases from V and 4 from J; bases not matched to a gene: 5. The CDR3 has 13 amino acids. In DNA, the CDR3 is TGCGCCAGCAAACCGGGAGGGGCAGAGACCCAGTACTTC. The encoded protein is CASKPGGAETQYF.

The gene calls are TRBV5-1 and TRBJ2-3, with D perhaps TRBD2 (5 bases). Between the trimmed V and J ends, which lost 2 bases and 4 bases, there was a span of 14 bases. The CDR3 is 15 amino acids. CDR1 is SGHRS, CDR2 YFSETQ, per germline. CDR3 residues: CASSLSGNGADTQYF. DNA for the CDR3: TGCGCCAGCAGCTTATCGGGGAATGGGGCAGATACGCAGTATTTT.

V gene TRBV6-6 combines with J gene TRBJ1-2, with TRBD1 matching 11 bases. J lost 4 bases, V lost 8 bases, and 9 bases had no gene match. This CDR3 is 15 amino acids long. The V gene's germline CDR1 is MNHNY and CDR2 SVGAGI (reference sequence). In nucleotides, the CDR3 is TGTGCCAGCTTGGACAGGGGGCGGAGAGGCTATGGCTACACCTTC. Translated, it gives CASLDRGRRGYGYTF.

The V gene is TRBV4-2, the J gene TRBJ2-3; TRBD2 matches at 8 bases. The CDR3 is made up of 17 amino acids. Germline V lookup: CDR1 LGHNA, CDR2 YNFKEQ. V gave up 1 base and J gave up 0 bases; unmatched junction bases: 6. CDR3 in amino acids: CASSQVFRGRSTDTQYF. CDR3 bases: TGTGCCAGCAGCCAAGTCTTTCGCGGGAGGAGCACAGATACGCAGTATTTT.

The chain has TRBV5-1 and TRBJ2-4; no clear D. The CDR3 is 15 amino acids. CDR1 is SGHRS, CDR2 YFSETQ, per germline. V shed 0 bases and J shed 0 bases, with 7 bases lying between them. Here the CDR3 reads CASSLDKLAKNIQYF. In DNA form, the CDR3 reads TGCGCCAGCAGCTTGGACAAACTAGCCAAAAACATTCAGTACTTC.

The V call is TRBV14, the J call TRBJ1-2, with no clear D. V shed 0 bases and J shed 7 bases, with 6 bases lying between them. The CDR3 totals 12 residues. Germline assignment: CDR1 SGHDN and CDR2 FVKESK. CDR3 in DNA: TGTGCCAGCAGCCAAGATTACGGTGGCTACACCTTC. It encodes CASSQDYGGYTF.

This chain connects TRBV5-1 to TRBJ1-2, with TRBD1 matching over 8 bases. Germline V gene sequence: CDR1 SGHRS, CDR2 YFSETQ. The CDR3 length is 15 residues. Trimming at V came to 6 bases and at J to 8 bases, leaving 15 bases not matched to a gene. CDR3 residues: CASNQAPQGAHGYTF. The CDR3 region has the DNA TGCGCCAGCAATCAGGCCCCGCAGGGGGCGCACGGCTACACCTTC.

V is TRBV5-1 and J is TRBJ1-2; 7 nucleotides align to TRBD1. Germline V gene sequence: CDR1 SGHRS, CDR2 YFSETQ. The CDR3 covers 15 residues. The V segment lost 3 bases and the J segment 7 bases; nucleotides outside the gene matches: 12. The CDR3 region has the DNA TGCGCCAGCAGCTCCCCGGGACAGCGGTGGGGTGGCTACACCTTC. Protein: CASSSPGQRWGGYTF.

The chain couples TRBV19 to TRBJ2-7, with 9 bases fitting TRBD2. CDR3 length equals 15 residues. Germline values: CDR1 LNHDA, CDR2 SQIVND (reference sequence). The junction had 8 bases not matched to a gene; V was cut back by 4 bases and J by 4 bases. The CDR3 loop is CASSTVSGSAYEQYF. The CDR3 nucleotides read TGTGCCAGTAGTACGGTTAGCGGGAGCGCGTACGAGCAGTACTTC.

J is TRBJ2-2 and V is TRBV5-4; D gene ambiguous. The CDR3 has 14 residues. From germline, CDR1 is SGHNT and CDR2 YYREEE (reference sequence). V was clipped by 0 bases and J by 6 bases, with 9 bases between them. CDR3 protein: CASSLEVASGELFF. The CDR3 DNA reads as TGTGCCAGCAGCTTGGAGGTTGCGTCCGGGGAGCTGTTTTTT.